Listed below are T cell receptor beta chains from one sample, sequenced in a study of regulatory T cells in long-lasting Graves disease. TCRdb itself ran the multiplex PCR reads through MiXCR, one entry per CDR3 protein. The sample carries some 370,000 distinct CDR3 sequences, about 20% recorded once. This specimen was peripheral blood mononuclear cells (PBMCs), taken when the disease was refractory, from a patient treated with antithyroid drugs. These receptors originate from a female donor with Graves disease. Both conserved end residues are part of each CDR3. The D gene is left open where the match is weak. The listing skips clone size in some rows; elsewhere it reads once, few, many or a size class.

few,TRBJ2-3,18,TRBV13,TRBD1,TGTGCCAGCAGCCCAAGGGACAGGGCGAGGGGTGAGGCAGATACGCAGTATTTT,CASSPRDRARGEADTQYF
few,TRBJ1-1,13,TRBV7-2,NA,TGTGCCAGCAGCTTAGGGACAAACTATGAAGCTTTCTTT,CASSLGTNYEAFF
many,TRBJ2-7,11,TRBV28,TRBD1,TGTGCCAGCAGTCCCGCCCAGGGGGTATACTTC,CASSPAQGVYF
NA,TRBJ2-3,15,TRBV28,NA,TGTGCCAGCAGTTTCGTCGGAGGTATTGCAGATACGCAGTATTTT,CASSFVGGIADTQYF
NA,TRBJ2-3,16,TRBV9,TRBD1,TGTGCCAGCAGCGTACTGGGACAGGGGGCTGCAGATACGCAGTATTTT,CASSVLGQGAADTQYF
NA,TRBJ2-7,13,TRBV6-2/TRBV6-3,NA,TGTGCCAGCGGGGAGGGGGAGGACTACGAGCAGTACTTC,CASGEGEDYEQYF
many,TRBJ2-7,14,TRBV6-1,TRBD2,TGTGCCAGCAGACCGGCGGGACTAACCTACGAGCAGTACTTC,CASRPAGLTYEQYF
NA,TRBJ1-3,14,TRBV19,NA,TGTGCCAGTAAGGCTGCGACAGGTGGAAACACCATATATTTT,CASKAATGGNTIYF
NA,TRBJ1-5,13,TRBV27,NA,TGTGCCAGCAGGTCAGGGAACAATCAGCCCCAGCATTTT,CASRSGNNQPQHF
many,TRBJ2-4,14,TRBV11-1,NA,TGTGCCAGCAGCACCAAGACAGGCGTAGACATTCAGTACTTC,CASSTKTGVDIQYF
many,TRBJ2-4,16,TRBV28,NA,TGTGCCAGCACGCTTCGTGGGGGGAGTGAGAAAAACATTCAGTACTTC,CASTLRGGSEKNIQYF
many,TRBJ2-7,15,TRBV27,TRBD2,TGTGCCAGCAGACGAGAGGCGGGAGGCTTCTACGAGCAGTACTTC,CASRREAGGFYEQYF
NA,TRBJ2-7,16,TRBV6-9,TRBD1,TGTGCCAGCAGTTACTCAGGACAGGGCCGCCCCTACGAGCAGTACTTC,CASSYSGQGRPYEQYF
many,TRBJ2-7,15,TRBV7-9,TRBD2,TGTGCCAGCAGCTTAGCTAGCGGGAGTGGAAACGAGCAGTACTTC,CASSLASGSGNEQYF
NA,TRBJ2-3,15,TRBV6-2/TRBV6-3,TRBD1,TGTGCCAGCAGTAACTGGGACAGGCACACAGATACGCAGTATTTT,CASSNWDRHTDTQYF
many,TRBJ2-7,14,TRBV6-1,TRBD2,TGTGCCAGCAGTCCCGGGGGGGGTACCTACGAGCAGTACTTC,CASSPGGGTYEQYF
many,TRBJ2-7,12,TRBV6-2/TRBV6-3,NA,TGTGCCAGCGGTCGGGGAGAATACGAGCAGTACTTC,CASGRGEYEQYF
few,TRBJ2-7,15,TRBV5-1,TRBD1,TGCGCCAGCAGCTCCTGGGGGACAGGATCGAGCGAGCAGTACTTC,CASSSWGTGSSEQYF
NA,TRBJ2-2,14,TRBV7-9,NA,TGTGCCAGCAGCGTGGACGGTAGTCCCGGGGAGCTGTTTTTT,CASSVDGSPGELFF
many,TRBJ1-2,14,TRBV6-1,TRBD1,TGTGCCAGCGGGACACAGGGGGCTAAGGGTAGCTACACCTTC,CASGTQGAKGSYTF
many,TRBJ1-5,12,TRBV12-3/TRBV12-4,NA,TGTGCCAGCAGTTTTTCTGAACAGCCCCAGCATTTT,CASSFSEQPQHF
few,TRBJ1-6,15,TRBV6-1,NA,TGTGCCAGCAGTACGGATATGTCGGGGGGTCTGTCCCTCCACTTT,CASSTDMSGGLSLHF
NA,TRBJ2-6,16,TRBV2,NA,TGTGCCAGCACCCCCCCGGGGCTCTCTGGAACCAACGTCCTGACTTTC,CASTPPGLSGTNVLTF
many,TRBJ2-5,16,TRBV7-2,NA,TGTGCCAGCAGCAGGAGAGGCAGGGATATTATGGAGACCCAGTACTTC,CASSRRGRDIMETQYF
many,TRBJ2-2,14,TRBV10-3,NA,TGTGCCATCAGTGAGAGCGTCAGTTCCGGGGAGCTGTTTTTT,CAISESVSSGELFF
many,TRBJ2-7,11,TRBV6-1,NA,TGTGCCAGCCGAGACATCTACGAGCAGTACTTC,CASRDIYEQYF
NA,TRBJ2-1,17,TRBV7-6,TRBD2,TGTGCCAGCAGCTTGGGGGGGCTAGCGGGAGGCCAGGGGGAGCAGTTCTTC,CASSLGGLAGGQGEQFF
many,TRBJ2-6,16,TRBV27,TRBD1,TGTGCCAGCAGGGGACAGGGGGTAGCAGGGGCCAACGTCCTGACTTTC,CASRGQGVAGANVLTF
many,TRBJ2-7,13,TRBV6-1,NA,TGTGCCAGCAACCGACAGACTTCCTACGAGCAGTACTTC,CASNRQTSYEQYF
few,TRBJ2-7,16,TRBV18,NA,TGTGCCAGCTCACCACTTCCGATGGCGTTCTTCTACGAGCAGTACTTC,CASSPLPMAFFYEQYF
few,TRBJ2-7,15,TRBV3-1,TRBD2,TGTGCCAGCAGCCAAGATGGGGCGGGGGGCTGGGAGCAGTACTTC,CASSQDGAGGWEQYF
few,TRBJ2-7,13,TRBV7-2,TRBD1,TGTGCCAGCAGCGACCGGACAGGGGGCGAGCAGTACTTC,CASSDRTGGEQYF
few,TRBJ1-5,13,TRBV5-6,NA,TGTGCCAGCAGCTTGGAGCCAGGTCAGCCCCAGCATTTT,CASSLEPGQPQHF
many,TRBJ2-7,16,TRBV7-2,TRBD2,TGTGCCAGCAGCTTTAGGACTAGCGGGAGAGGAAACGAGCAGTACTTC,CASSFRTSGRGNEQYF
NA,TRBJ2-1,14,TRBV24-1,TRBD2,TGTGCCACCAGTGACGGCGGGAGGAGGGGTGAGCAGTTCTTC,CATSDGGRRGEQFF
NA,TRBJ1-5,15,TRBV19,NA,TGTGCCAGTAGTATAGATTACGGGTCGGATCAGCCCCAGCATTTT,CASSIDYGSDQPQHF
NA,TRBJ1-3,17,TRBV30,NA,TGTGCCTGGAGTCCCCGACAAGGACTGAACTCTGGAAACACCATATATTTT,CAWSPRQGLNSGNTIYF
NA,TRBJ2-2,15,TRBV5-6,NA,TGTGCCAGCAGCTCGGGGCACGTTGGCACCGGGGAGCTGTTTTTT,CASSSGHVGTGELFF
many,TRBJ2-7,14,TRBV7-2,TRBD2,TGTGCCAGCAGCCCCCTAGCGGGAGATGGAGAGCAGTACTTC,CASSPLAGDGEQYF
many,TRBJ2-7,13,TRBV6-1,TRBD1,TGTGCCAGCTCGAAGACAGGGTTCTACGAGCAGTACTTC,CASSKTGFYEQYF
many,TRBJ1-4,13,TRBV11-2,NA,TGTGCCAGCAGCGGCCGGTTGGGTGAAAAACTGTTTTTT,CASSGRLGEKLFF
NA,TRBJ1-3,14,TRBV20-1,NA,TGCAGTGCTAGAGATTTGAGGGTTGGAAACACCATATATTTT,CSARDLRVGNTIYF
NA,TRBJ1-6,17,TRBV30,NA,TGTGCCTGGAGTGTAAGGCCCCGAGGGGTCCATAATTCACCCCTCCACTTT,CAWSVRPRGVHNSPLHF
many,TRBJ2-6,17,TRBV12-3/TRBV12-4,NA,TGTGCCAGCAGTCGCGACGCGCTTGGCTCTGGGGCCAACGTCCTGACTTTC,CASSRDALGSGANVLTF
NA,TRBJ1-5,14,TRBV6-1,NA,TGTGCCAGCAGTGAGGGGAGCAGAAATCAGCCCCAGCATTTT,CASSEGSRNQPQHF
NA,TRBJ2-7,14,TRBV12-3/TRBV12-4,NA,TGTGCCAGCAGTTTCCCCCCTTTAACCTACGAGCAGTACTTC,CASSFPPLTYEQYF
few,TRBJ1-5,15,TRBV4-3,NA,TGCGCCAGCAGCCCAGACGAGACGGCAGGTCAGCCCCAGCATTTT,CASSPDETAGQPQHF
few,TRBJ2-7,17,TRBV3-1,TRBD2,TGTGCCAGCAGCCGCGGACTAGCGGGTTTACTCCCCTACGAGCAGTACTTC,CASSRGLAGLLPYEQYF
NA,TRBJ2-7,16,TRBV24-1,TRBD1,TGTGCCACCAGTGATTCTACGGACAGGGTCGGCTACGAGCAGTACTTC,CATSDSTDRVGYEQYF
many,TRBJ2-5,14,TRBV29-1,NA,TGCAGCGTTGACTTAGACAGGGAGGGAGTGACCCAGTACTTC,CSVDLDREGVTQYF
NA,TRBJ2-5,15,TRBV7-9,NA,TGTGCCAGCAGCTTAGACGGAGGGTCTCAAGAGACCCAGTACTTC,CASSLDGGSQETQYF
NA,TRBJ2-7,14,TRBV4-1,NA,TGCGCCAGCAGCCAACAGTGGGGCAGTTACGAGCAGTACTTC,CASSQQWGSYEQYF
NA,TRBJ1-6,16,TRBV7-2,NA,TGTGCCAGCAGCTTAGGACAGAGCTCCTATAATTCACCCCTCCACTTT,CASSLGQSSYNSPLHF
many,TRBJ1-6,13,TRBV7-3,NA,TGTGCCAGCAGCTTCGAGCGGGGCTCACCCCTCCACTTT,CASSFERGSPLHF
NA,TRBJ2-4,15,TRBV4-3,NA,TGCGCCAGCAGCCAAGACAGATTAGCCAAAAACATTCAGTACTTC,CASSQDRLAKNIQYF
NA,TRBJ1-1,15,TRBV4-3,TRBD1,TGCGCCAGCAGCCAAATTGCAGGGGGGAACACTGAAGCTTTCTTT,CASSQIAGGNTEAFF
NA,TRBJ2-1,15,TRBV6-2/TRBV6-3,TRBD2,TGTGCCAGCAGTTCACTAGCGGGAGGCTACAATGAGCAGTTCTTC,CASSSLAGGYNEQFF
many,TRBJ1-1,12,TRBV29-1,NA,TGCAGCGTGGCCGGAGGATACACTGAAGCTTTCTTT,CSVAGGYTEAFF
many,TRBJ2-7,13,TRBV12-3/TRBV12-4,NA,TGTGCCAGCAGCCAAGGGTCTACGGGGGAGCAGTACTTC,CASSQGSTGEQYF